The rows below give T cell receptor beta chains drawn from one sample of a study of CXCR3-negative and CXCR3-positive naive CD8 T cells. TCRdb reprocessed the 5' RACE reads and reports one entry per CDR3 protein, with no DNA. This sample's table reports approximately 60,000 distinct CDR3 sequences. What was sequenced was memory CD8+ T cells from blood. Source of these receptors: a human donor in good health. Some clones in this sample may be carry-over from other donors' samples. The CDR3 runs from the conserved cysteine through the conserved F or W.

CASSFGTGYVDEQFF	TRBJ2-1	TRBV5-1
CSARDYTAGARRDEQFF	TRBJ2-1	TRBV20-1
CASSFGDIQYF	TRBJ2-4	TRBV28
CASSLGQREAFF	TRBJ1-1	TRBV18
CASSQGPLDTEAFF	TRBJ1-1	TRBV4-2
CASTLGTSGTDTQYF	TRBJ2-3	TRBV28
CSARDTGGDYNEQFF	TRBJ2-1	TRBV20-1
CASPPGALGASNQPQHF	TRBJ1-5	TRBV25-1
CASSNEASGRYNEQFF	TRBJ2-1	TRBV6-5
CASSQKLADYTDTQYF	TRBJ2-3	TRBV4-1
CASRLARETQYF	TRBJ2-5	TRBV7-2
CASSLLLRVNQETQYF	TRBJ2-5	TRBV7-9
CSAVAGGRSSHYNEQFF	TRBJ2-1	TRBV20-1